This T cell receptor beta chain was observed in a study of chemoradiotherapy in HPV16-positive cancers. Looking at the study overall: A couple of HPV16-positive patients' cells yielded candidate HPV-specific clones and common motifs. Notes on the study in general: For HPV16-positive patients, expanding HPV-responsive T cells associated with longer recurrence-free survival. HPV-specific T cells were functionally defined from only a couple of HPV16-positive patients. During treatment, candidate HPV-specific clones and E7-related motifs expanded in tumor.

A note on this clone: No antigen is known for it.

Looked up from germline, CDR1 is LNHDA and CDR2 is SQIVND (reference sequence). The length of the CDR3 is 15 residues. V was clipped by 5 bases and J by 4 bases; unmatched bases: 5. Using immunoSEQ multiplex PCR, the repertoire was profiled, and TCRdb retains in-frame clones only, with some absent. The sample has approximately 12,000 clones, 76% seen once. J is TRBJ2-2 and V is TRBV19; 9 nucleotides align to TRBD1. The TCR sequence derives from a human donor with HPV-associated anogenital cancer. Sampling was conducted from a patient who underwent chemoradiotherapy. The CDR3, as DNA: TGTGCCAGTAGTCCGGGACAGGGAGGCACCGGGGAGCTGTTTTTT. Amino acid sequence: CASSPGQGGTGELFF.